This TCR beta chain was documented in a study of T-cell reconstitution after alpha-beta-depleted transplantation in children. Study conclusions and caveats: Some patients' high day-60 TCRbeta diversity was attributed to recipient cells surviving conditioning. At one year after transplant, newly produced T cells mostly accounted for T-cell counts and diversity. Expanded clones from the graft, numbering several hundred, reportedly supplied alpha-beta T cells about two months after transplant.

Concerning this clonotype itself: Its antigen is currently unknown.

The TCRbeta library was prepared with unique molecular identifiers. TCRdb re-analysed the PCR reads in MiXCR, keeping a single row per CDR3 protein. Of around 580,000 distinct CDR3 sequences in the sample, 23% were seen once. Trimming took off 2 bases at V and 3 bases at J, with 11 bases between the two ends. The CDR3 covers 14 residues. The germline V gene encodes CDR1 MNHEY and CDR2 SVGAGI. The genes are TRBV6-5 and TRBJ2-7; D may match TRBD1 or TRBD2 (6 bases each). Sequenced material: PBMCs, mostly from graft donor cells, taken 360 days after TCRalphabeta/CD19-depleted stem cell transplant. This TCR was recovered from a boy in the first two years of life who had a stem cell transplant for acute myeloid leukemia, so the T cells may come from the graft donor. The DNA of the CDR3 is TGTGCCAGCAGTTACGGGGGGCATCGCTACGAGCAGTACTTC. Its protein is CASSYGGHRYEQYF.